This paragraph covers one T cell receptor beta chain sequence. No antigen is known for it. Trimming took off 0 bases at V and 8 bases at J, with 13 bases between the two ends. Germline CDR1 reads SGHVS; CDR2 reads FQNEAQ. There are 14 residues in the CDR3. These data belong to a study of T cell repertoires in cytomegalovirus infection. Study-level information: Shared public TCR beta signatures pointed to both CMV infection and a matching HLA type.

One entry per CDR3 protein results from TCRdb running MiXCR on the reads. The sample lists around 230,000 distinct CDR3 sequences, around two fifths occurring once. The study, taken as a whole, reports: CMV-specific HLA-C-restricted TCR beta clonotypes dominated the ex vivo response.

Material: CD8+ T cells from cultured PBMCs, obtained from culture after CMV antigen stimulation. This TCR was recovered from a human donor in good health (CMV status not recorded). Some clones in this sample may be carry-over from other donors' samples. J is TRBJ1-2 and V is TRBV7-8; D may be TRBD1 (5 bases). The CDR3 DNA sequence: TGTGCCAGCAGCTTAGCGTTGGGGGTTGAGGGCTACACCTTC. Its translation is CASSLALGVEGYTF.